This T cell receptor (beta chain) was retrieved from a study of T cells after yellow fever vaccination. For the study at large: Those fractions that held only low numbers of cells were prepared using the SMART-Seq v4 Ultra Low Input RNA kit.

The study, taken as a whole, reports: When the response was secondary, it was weaker but reached its peak faster, day 5 versus 15.

For TCR, cDNA came from 5'RACE template switching, which added a universal primer site and UMIs. TCRdb fed the 5' RACE reads into MiXCR, producing one record per CDR3 protein. Counted here are 250,000 to 350,000 distinct CDR3 sequences, less than 9.5% occurring once; the ten biggest clones make up approximately 3.3%. A note on this clonotype: No antigen is known for it.

Trimming shortened V by 0 bases and J by 0 bases, and 11 bases separated the two germline ends. This CDR3 region has 16 residues. Looked up from germline, CDR1 is SGHRS and CDR2 is YFSETQ. The rearrangement uses TRBV5-1 and TRBJ2-3; D remains unclear. Sequencing was performed on CD4+ T cells sorted from PBMCs, taken 5 days after the yellow fever booster vaccination. This TCR derives from a man younger than 30 who received the YFV17D yellow fever vaccine. In nucleotides, the CDR3 is TGCGCCAGCAGCTTGGTACAGAAGACTAGCACAGATACGCAGTATTTT. This codes for CASSLVQKTSTDTQYF.